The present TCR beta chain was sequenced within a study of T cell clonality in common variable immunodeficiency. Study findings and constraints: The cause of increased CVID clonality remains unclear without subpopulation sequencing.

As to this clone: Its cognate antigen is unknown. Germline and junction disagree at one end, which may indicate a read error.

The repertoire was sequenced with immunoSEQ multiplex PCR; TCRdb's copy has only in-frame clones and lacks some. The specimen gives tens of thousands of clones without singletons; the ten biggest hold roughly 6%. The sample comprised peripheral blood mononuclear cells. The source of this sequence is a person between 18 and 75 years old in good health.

CDR3 loop: CAWIPHSGTSGGPDSYDYTF. The DNA read from the CDR3 is TGTGCCTGGATCCCCCATTCCGGGACTAGCGGGGGCCCCGACTCCTATGAC. V is TRBV30 and J is TRBJ1-2; maybe TRBD1 (6 bases). Read coverage stops 3 residues before the CDR3 terminus; the germline J gene supplies the remainder. Germline V gene sequence: CDR1 GTSNPN, CDR2 SVGIG (reference sequence). This CDR3 is 20 amino acids long.